The 17 T cell receptor beta chains presented below share a single source sample, sequenced in a study of T cells in Graves' hyperthyroidism and ophthalmopathy. TCR beta CDR3 region amplification was performed from RNA transcripts. First-round RT-PCR of the TCR CDR3 relied on the HTBI primer set. TCRdb called the multiplex PCR reads again in MiXCR, with one record for every CDR3 protein. The sample yields around 430,000 distinct CDR3 sequences, more than 12% seen once. Sequencing was performed on blood. These receptors were obtained from a woman in her 30s with Graves' hyperthyroidism.

This clonotype was seen a few times. The chain is built from TRBV19 and TRBJ2-3; either TRBD1 or TRBD2 may fit D (5 bases each). The V gene lost 4 bases and the J gene lost 2 bases, with 13 bases spanning the gap. This CDR3 is built from 15 residues. Germline V CDR1 and CDR2: LNHDA, SQIVND (reference sequence). Here the CDR3 DNA reads TGTGCCAGTAGTAGGGGACCGACCCTCACAGATACGCAGTATTTT. It specifies CASSRGPTLTDTQYF.

This chain connects TRBV24-1 to TRBJ2-1, with D maybe TRBD2 (6 bases). V was clipped by 3 bases and J by 4 bases, with 15 bases between them. Germline V CDR1 and CDR2: KGHDR, SFDVKD. The CDR3 spans 16 residues. CDR3 sequence: CATSDMHPGGYNEQFF. For the CDR3, the DNA is TGTGCCACCAGTGATATGCACCCCGGAGGGTACAATGAGCAGTTCTTC.

This clonotype was seen at least ten times. The CDR3 DNA follows: TGTGCCAGCAGTCCCACGGTGGGAGGCGGGGAGCTGTTTTTT. This gives the protein CASSPTVGGGELFF. The chain uses TRBV28 and TRBJ2-2; maybe TRBD2 (6 bases). Deletions cut 5 bases from V and 7 bases from J, with 14 bases between. The V gene's germline CDR1 is MDHEN and CDR2 SYDVKM. The CDR3 loop spans 14 amino acids.

The chain couples TRBV5-1 to TRBJ2-5; D is perhaps TRBD2 (6 bases). Germline lookup yields CDR1 SGHRS and CDR2 YFSETQ. The CDR3 loop spans 14 amino acids. V dropped 8 bases and J dropped 2 bases, with 16 bases sitting between them. CDR3 in amino acids: CASDTGDLQETQYF. Written as DNA, the CDR3 is TGCGCCAGTGATACGGGGGACTTGCAAGAGACCCAGTACTTC.

This clonotype has a count of ten or more. The V call is TRBV29-1, the J call TRBJ2-3; D remains unclear. V lost 4 bases to trimming and J lost 4 bases, with 15 bases between them. The germline V gene encodes CDR1 SQVTM and CDR2 ANQGSEA. The CDR3 covers 14 residues. The CDR3 here is CSVVTLVGSDTQYF. The CDR3 coding sequence is TGCAGCGTTGTAACACTCGTAGGGTCAGATACGCAGTATTTT.

This clonotype was detected many times. CDR3 coding DNA: TGTGCCAGCAGTCCCATTTCCCGTTTATACTACGAGCAGTACTTC. Its translation is CASSPISRLYYEQYF. The rearrangement joins TRBV28 to TRBJ2-7; D call uncertain. Germline V lookup: CDR1 MDHEN, CDR2 SYDVKM. V was trimmed by 5 bases and J by 3 bases, leaving 17 bases between them. The CDR3 length is 15 residues.

The chain joins TRBV10-3 to TRBJ2-2; D gene ambiguous. Looked up from germline, CDR1 is ENHRY and CDR2 is SYGVKD. Trimming cost V 6 bases and J 4 bases, with 15 bases left between them. CDR3 length: 15 amino acids. The CDR3 is CAISAAEITTGELFF. The CDR3 DNA follows: TGTGCCATCAGCGCTGCGGAGATCACCACCGGGGAGCTGTTTTTT.

This clonotype was recorded many times. This chain joins TRBV6-2 or TRBV6-3 and TRBJ2-3; 8 bases agree with TRBD1. Trimming cost V 0 bases and J 5 bases; bases outside gene matches: 10. Per germline, CDR1 MNHEY and CDR2 SVGEGT. There are 17 residues in the CDR3. The CDR3 DNA reads TGTGCCAGCAGTTACTCGATAGGACAGGGTGGTGGAGATACGCAGTATTTT. It specifies CASSYSIGQGGGDTQYF.

This chain uses TRBV5-1 with TRBJ2-1; 8 bases align to TRBD2. CDR1 SGHRS and CDR2 YFSETQ come from the germline V gene. The V segment lost 3 bases and the J segment 10 bases; nucleotides outside the gene matches: 12. The CDR3 is 15 amino acids. The chain's CDR3 is CASSSLTSGQGEQFF. CDR3 DNA sequence: TGCGCCAGCAGCTCCCTAACTAGCGGCCAGGGGGAGCAGTTCTTC.

This clonotype has a count of ten or more. The V and J genes are TRBV20-1 and TRBJ2-3; 7 bases are a match to TRBD2. The CDR3 totals 14 residues. In germline, CDR1 is DFQATT, CDR2 SNEGSKA (reference sequence). The trim removed 3 bases at V and 1 base at J, leaving 4 bases unmatched. CDR3 region: CSARGRAGTDTQYF. The CDR3 region has the DNA TGCAGTGCTAGGGGGAGGGCCGGCACAGATACGCAGTATTTT.

A note on this clonotype: A read error may explain this, as a much larger clone is one base away. This chain uses TRBV3-1 with TRBJ1-4; TRBD1 aligns across 7 bases. Trimming at V came to 7 bases and at J to 4 bases, leaving 6 bases not matched to a gene. CDR3 length equals 14 residues. Germline CDR1 is LGHDT and CDR2 is YNNKEL (reference sequence). The DNA of the CDR3 is TGTGCCAGCAACCGACAGGGAATTAATGAAAAACTGTTTTTT. Translating it yields CASNRQGINEKLFF. Together with reference TRBV3-1 and TRBJ1-4, the CDR3 gives the full variable domain: DTAVSQTPKYLVTQMGNDKSIKCEQNLGHDTMYWYKQDSKKFLKIMFSYNNKELIINETVPNRFSPKSPDKAHLNLHINSLELGDSAVYFCASNRQGINEKLFFGSGTQLSVL.

This clonotype was recorded many times. This chain joins TRBV2 and TRBJ1-2, with TRBD1 identical over 11 bases. The CDR3 spans 15 residues. V lost 6 bases and J lost 4; bases outside the gene matches: 7. The germline CDR1 and CDR2 sequences are SNHLY and FYNNEI. The CDR3 sequence is CASRAGQGAVYGYTF. Here the CDR3 DNA reads TGTGCCAGCAGGGCTGGACAGGGGGCGGTCTATGGCTACACCTTC.

The chain couples TRBV7-2 to TRBJ2-3, with D unresolved. The CDR3 has 15 amino acids. Germline V gives CDR1 SGHTA, CDR2 FQGNSA. Trimming cost V 5 bases and J 0 bases, with 12 bases left between them. The CDR3 region is CASSPRYGSTDTQYF. As DNA, the CDR3 is TGTGCCAGCAGCCCCCGGTATGGGAGCACAGATACGCAGTATTTT.

This clonotype was counted a few times. The V gene is TRBV29-1, the J gene TRBJ1-4, with 11 bases aligning to TRBD1. Germline lookup yields CDR1 SQVTM and CDR2 ANQGSEA. This CDR3 is 12 amino acids long. J was trimmed by 6 bases and V by 6 bases; bases with no gene match: 0. This CDR3 is CSVGQGDEKLFF. CDR3 DNA: TGCAGCGTGGGACAGGGGGATGAAAAACTGTTTTTT. Combining the CDR3 with reference TRBV29-1 and TRBJ1-4 gives the whole variable domain SAVISQKPSRDICQRGTSLTIQCQVDSQVTMMFWYRQQPGQSLTLIATANQGSEATYESGFVIDKFPISRPNLTFSTLTVSNMSPEDSSIYLCSVGQGDEKLFFGSGTQLSVL.

On this clonotype: One junction end does not reproduce the germline sequence, and a read error may be involved. V and J are TRBV10-3 and TRBJ1-1; no reliable D call. CDR1 and CDR2 from the germline V gene are ENHRY and SYGVKD. The CDR3 runs 14 residues. CDR3 in amino acids: CAISESGPNTEASF. The CDR3 nucleotides are TGTGCCATCAGTGAGTCAGGCCCCAACACTGAAGCTTCCTTT.

Ten or more counts support this clonotype. The V gene is TRBV12-3 or TRBV12-4, the J gene TRBJ2-7; 8 bases match TRBD2. CDR3 length: 16 residues. Losses at the gene ends were 6 bases for V and 3 bases for J; bases not matched to a gene: 13. CDR3 DNA: TGTGCCAGCAGGACTAAACCGGGACTAGATTTCTACGAGCAGTACTTC. It yields the protein CASRTKPGLDFYEQYF.

Only a few counts were recorded for this clonotype. The rearrangement joins TRBV29-1 to TRBJ2-7; D is possibly TRBD1 (5 bases). CDR1 and CDR2 (germline): SQVTM, ANQGSEA. V lost 0 bases, J lost 3 bases, and 9 bases lay in between. CDR3 size: 13 residues. The CDR3 reads CSVEESGNYEQYF. The CDR3 DNA sequence: TGCAGCGTTGAAGAATCAGGGAACTACGAGCAGTACTTC.